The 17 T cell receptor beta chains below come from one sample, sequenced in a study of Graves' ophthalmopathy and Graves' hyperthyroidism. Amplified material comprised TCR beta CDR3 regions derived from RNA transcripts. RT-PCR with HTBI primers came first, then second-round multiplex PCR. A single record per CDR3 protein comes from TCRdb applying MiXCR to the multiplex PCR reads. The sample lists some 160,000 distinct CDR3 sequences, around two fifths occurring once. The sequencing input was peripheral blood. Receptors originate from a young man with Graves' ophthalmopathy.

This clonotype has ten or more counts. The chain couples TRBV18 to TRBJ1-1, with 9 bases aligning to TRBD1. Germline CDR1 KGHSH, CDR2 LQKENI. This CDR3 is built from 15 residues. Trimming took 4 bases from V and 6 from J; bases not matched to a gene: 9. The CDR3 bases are TGTGCCAGCTCACAAAACCGGGACAGGGTTTCTGAAGCTTTCTTT. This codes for CASSQNRDRVSEAFF.

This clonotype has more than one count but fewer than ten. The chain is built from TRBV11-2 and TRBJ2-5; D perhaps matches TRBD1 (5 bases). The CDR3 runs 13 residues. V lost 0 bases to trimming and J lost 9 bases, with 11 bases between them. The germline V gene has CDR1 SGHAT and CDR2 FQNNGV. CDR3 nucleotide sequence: TGTGCCAGCAGCTTAGATCGCCTCAGGGCCCAGTACTTC. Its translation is CASSLDRLRAQYF.

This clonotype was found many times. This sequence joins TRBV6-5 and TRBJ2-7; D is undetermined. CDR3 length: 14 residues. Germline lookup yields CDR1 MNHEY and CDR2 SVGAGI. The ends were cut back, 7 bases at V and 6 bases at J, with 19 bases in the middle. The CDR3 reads CASTQESSTLEQYF. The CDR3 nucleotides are TGTGCCAGCACCCAGGAGTCGTCGACTCTCGAGCAGTACTTC.

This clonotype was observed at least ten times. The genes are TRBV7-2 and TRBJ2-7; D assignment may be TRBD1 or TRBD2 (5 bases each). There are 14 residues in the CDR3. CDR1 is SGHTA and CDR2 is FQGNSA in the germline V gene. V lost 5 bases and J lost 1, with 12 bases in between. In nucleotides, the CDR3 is TGTGCCAGCAGCAGACGGGACGGGTCCTACGAGCAGTACTTC. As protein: CASSRRDGSYEQYF.

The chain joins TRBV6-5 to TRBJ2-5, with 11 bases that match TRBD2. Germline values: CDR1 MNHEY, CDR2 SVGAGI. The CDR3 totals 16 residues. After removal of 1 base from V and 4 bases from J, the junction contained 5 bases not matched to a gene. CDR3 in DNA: TGTGCCAGCAGTTACTTTACTAGCGGGAGTTTAGAGACCCAGTACTTC. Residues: CASSYFTSGSLETQYF.

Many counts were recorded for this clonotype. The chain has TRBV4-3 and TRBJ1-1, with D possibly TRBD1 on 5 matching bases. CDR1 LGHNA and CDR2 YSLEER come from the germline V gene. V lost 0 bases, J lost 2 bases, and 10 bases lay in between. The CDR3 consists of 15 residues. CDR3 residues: CASSQDRRTNTEAFF. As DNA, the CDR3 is TGCGCCAGCAGCCAAGACCGACGGACAAACACTGAAGCTTTCTTT.

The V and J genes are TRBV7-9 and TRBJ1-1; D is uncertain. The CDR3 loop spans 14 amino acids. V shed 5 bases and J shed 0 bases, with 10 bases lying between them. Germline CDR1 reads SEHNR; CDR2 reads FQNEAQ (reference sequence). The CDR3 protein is CASSPYVMNTEAFF. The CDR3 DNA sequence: TGTGCCAGCAGCCCCTACGTCATGAACACTGAAGCTTTCTTT. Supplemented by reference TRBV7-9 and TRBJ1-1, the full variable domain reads DTGVSQNPRHKITKRGQNVTFRCDPISEHNRLYWYRQTLGQGPEFLTYFQNEAQLEKSRLLSDRFSAERPKGSFSTLEIQRTEQGDSAMYLCASSPYVMNTEAFFGQGTRLTVV.

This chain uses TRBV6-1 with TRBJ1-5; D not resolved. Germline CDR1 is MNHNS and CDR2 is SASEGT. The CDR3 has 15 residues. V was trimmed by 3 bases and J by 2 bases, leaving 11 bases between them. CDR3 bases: TGTGCCAGCAGTGAGCGGGGTCGACGCAATCAGCCCCAGCATTTT. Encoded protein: CASSERGRRNQPQHF.

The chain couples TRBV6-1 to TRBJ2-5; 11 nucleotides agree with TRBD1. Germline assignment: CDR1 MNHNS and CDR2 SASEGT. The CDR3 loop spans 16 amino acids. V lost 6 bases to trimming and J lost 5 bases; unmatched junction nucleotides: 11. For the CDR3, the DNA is TGTGCCAGCAGCAAGGACAGGGGGCTTAGACTGGAGACCCAGTACTTC. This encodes CASSKDRGLRLETQYF.

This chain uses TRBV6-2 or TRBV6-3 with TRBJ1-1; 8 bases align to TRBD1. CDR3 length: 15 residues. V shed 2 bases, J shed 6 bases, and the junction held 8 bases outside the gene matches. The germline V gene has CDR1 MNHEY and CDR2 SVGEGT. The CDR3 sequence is CASSYPRTGSSEAFF. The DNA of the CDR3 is TGTGCCAGCAGTTACCCGCGGACAGGGAGTTCTGAAGCTTTCTTT.

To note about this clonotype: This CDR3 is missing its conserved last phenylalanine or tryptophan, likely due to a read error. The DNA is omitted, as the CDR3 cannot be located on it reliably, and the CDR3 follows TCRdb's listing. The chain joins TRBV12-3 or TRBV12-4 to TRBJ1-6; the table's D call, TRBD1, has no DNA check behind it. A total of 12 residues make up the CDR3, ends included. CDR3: CASSSNGGFMRV.

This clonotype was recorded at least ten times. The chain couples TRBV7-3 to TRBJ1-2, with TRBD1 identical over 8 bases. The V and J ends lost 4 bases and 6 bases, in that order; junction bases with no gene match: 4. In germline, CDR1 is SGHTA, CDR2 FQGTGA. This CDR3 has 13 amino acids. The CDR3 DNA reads TGTGCCAGCAGCTACGGGACAGGCGATGGCTACACCTTC. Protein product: CASSYGTGDGYTF.

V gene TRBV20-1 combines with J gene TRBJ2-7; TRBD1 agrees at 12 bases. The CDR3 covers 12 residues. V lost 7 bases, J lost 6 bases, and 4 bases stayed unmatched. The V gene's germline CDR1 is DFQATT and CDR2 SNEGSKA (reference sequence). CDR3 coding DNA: TGCAGTGGGGGGGACAGGGGGCTCGAGCAGTACTTC. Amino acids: CSGGDRGLEQYF.

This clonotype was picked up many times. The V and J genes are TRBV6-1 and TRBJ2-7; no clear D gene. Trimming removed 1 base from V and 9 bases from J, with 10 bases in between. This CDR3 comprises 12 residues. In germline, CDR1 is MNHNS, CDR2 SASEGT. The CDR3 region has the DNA TGTGCCAGCAGTGAAGTAGTGGGCCGGCAGTACTTC. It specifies CASSEVVGRQYF.

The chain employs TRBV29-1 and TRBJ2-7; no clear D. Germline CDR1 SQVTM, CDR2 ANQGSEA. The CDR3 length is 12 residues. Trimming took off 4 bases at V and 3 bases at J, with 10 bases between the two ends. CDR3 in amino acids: CSVVQDRYEQYF. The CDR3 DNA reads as TGCAGCGTTGTCCAGGACCGCTACGAGCAGTACTTC.

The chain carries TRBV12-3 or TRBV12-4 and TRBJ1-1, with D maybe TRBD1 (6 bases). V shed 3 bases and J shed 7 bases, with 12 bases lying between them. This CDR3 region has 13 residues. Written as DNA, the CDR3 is TGTGCCAGCAGTTTGGGGGGGCTCTTTGAAGCTTTCTTT. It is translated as CASSLGGLFEAFF.

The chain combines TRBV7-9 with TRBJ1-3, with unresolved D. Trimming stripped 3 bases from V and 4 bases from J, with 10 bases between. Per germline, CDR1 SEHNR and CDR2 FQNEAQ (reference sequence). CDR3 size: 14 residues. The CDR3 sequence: CASSFEFSGNTIYF. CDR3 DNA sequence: TGTGCCAGCAGCTTTGAGTTCTCCGGAAACACCATATATTTT.